These T cell receptor beta chains were read from a single sample in a study of brain T cells in children with intractable seizures. Profiled with immunoSEQ multiplex PCR; TCRdb holds only in-frame clones, not every one. The sample holds about 340,000 clones, more than 85% seen once. The material was peripheral blood, obtained roughly 5 months after surgery. All receptors derive from a boy younger than two with tuberous sclerosis and intractable seizures. CDR3s include the opening cysteine and the closing phenylalanine or tryptophan. A D gene is named only where the DNA matches it firmly. Expanded clones get a size class; other rows say once, few or many, or leave the size out.

d_call j_call v_call clone_size cdr3_aa cdr3_nt
. TRBJ2-5 TRBV29-1 . CSVQEGETQYF TGCAGCGTTCAAGAGGGGGAGACCCAGTACTTC
. TRBJ1-2 TRBV21-1 . CASSNVAAGVVSYGYTF TGTGCCAGCAGCAACGTCGCGGCAGGGGTGGTAAGCTATGGCTACACCTTC
TRBD2 TRBJ2-7 TRBV30 . CAWSRRGRALDEQYF TGTGCCTGGAGTCGGCGCGGGAGGGCCTTGGACGAGCAGTACTTC
. TRBJ1-5 TRBV5-1 . CASSLFGTVKIGNQPQHF TGCGCCAGCAGCTTGTTTGGCACGGTCAAAATAGGCAATCAGCCCCAGCATTTT
. TRBJ2-1 TRBV7-3 . CASSLTASYNEQFF TGTGCCAGCAGCTTAACAGCGTCCTACAATGAGCAGTTCTTC
TRBD2 TRBJ2-1 TRBV11-2 . CASSLSGSSYNEQFF TGTGCCAGCAGCTTGAGCGGGAGTTCATACAATGAGCAGTTCTTC
. TRBJ2-2 TRBV27 . CASSLSRGAGGELFF TGTGCCAGCAGTTTATCCCGAGGGGCGGGCGGGGAGCTGTTTTTT
. TRBJ1-6 TRBV24-1 . CATAVPWSPLHF TGTGCCACCGCGGTCCCTTGGTCACCCCTCCACTTT
. TRBJ1-1 TRBV6-1 once CASSERREAFF TGTGCCAGCAGTGAACGCCGTGAAGCTTTCTTT
. TRBJ2-7 TRBV2 . CASSEEGLAYEQYF TGTGCCAGCAGTGAAGAGGGGCTAGCCTACGAGCAGTACTTC
. TRBJ2-7 TRBV30 . CAWSVGLSYEQYF TGTGCCTGGAGTGTCGGCTTGTCCTACGAGCAGTACTTC
TRBD2 TRBJ2-1 TRBV7-3 once CASSTSGSNEQFF TGTGCCAGCAGCACTAGCGGGAGTAATGAGCAGTTCTTC
TRBD2 TRBJ2-3 TRBV24-1 . CATSDLQASGSTDTQYF TGTGCCACCAGTGATTTGCAGGCTAGCGGTAGCACAGATACGCAGTATTTT
TRBD2 TRBJ2-2 TRBV4-1 . CASSHATSGGSGELFF TGCGCCAGCAGCCATGCGACTAGCGGGGGTTCCGGGGAGCTGTTTTTT
. TRBJ2-7 TRBV27 . CASSFGASYEQYF TGTGCCAGCAGTTTCGGGGCCTCCTACGAGCAGTACTTC
. TRBJ1-1 TRBV5-6 . CASSSARDTHWNTEAFF TGTGCCAGCAGCTCGGCCCGGGACACCCACTGGAACACTGAAGCTTTCTTT
. TRBJ2-7 TRBV9 . CASSTYGGSYEQYF TGTGCCAGCAGCACCTACGGGGGCAGTTACGAGCAGTACTTC
. TRBJ1-4 TRBV5-5 . CASSSPGLWEKLFF TGTGCCAGCAGCTCGCCAGGGTTATGGGAAAAACTGTTTTTT
. TRBJ2-7 TRBV5-1 . CASSMGPAYEQYF TGCGCCAGCAGCATGGGGCCCGCATACGAGCAGTACTTC
TRBD1 TRBJ1-5 TRBV19 . CASSIDRDRVDQPQHF TGTGCCAGTAGTATAGATCGGGACAGGGTGGATCAGCCCCAGCATTTT
. TRBJ1-5 TRBV24-1 . CATSDLHRARVVSQPQHF TGTGCCACCAGTGATTTGCATAGGGCCAGGGTTGTCTCTCAGCCCCAGCATTTT
. TRBJ1-4 TRBV3-1/TRBV3-2 . CASSQMRTERLFF TGTGCCAGCAGCCAAATGCGTACAGAGAGACTGTTTTTT
. TRBJ1-4 TRBV7-9 . CASSPVFEKLFF TGTGCCAGCAGCCCAGTCTTTGAAAAACTGTTTTTT
TRBD2 TRBJ2-1 TRBV14 . CASSQDRGRSSYNEQFF TGTGCCAGCAGCCAAGATCGCGGGAGGAGCTCCTACAATGAGCAGTTCTTC
TRBD2 TRBJ2-1 TRBV4-1 . CASTLAGGQVEQFF TGCGCCAGCACCTTAGCGGGGGGGCAGGTTGAGCAGTTCTTC
. TRBJ1-2 TRBV6-5 . CASRAAGLTNYGYTF TGTGCCAGCAGAGCCGCGGGACTGACTAACTATGGCTACACCTTC
TRBD2 TRBJ2-7 TRBV27 . CASRGLAATYEQYF TGTGCCAGCAGGGGACTAGCGGCGACATACGAGCAGTACTTC
. TRBJ1-6 TRBV18 once CASSPLGQVEYSPLHF TGTGCCAGCTCACCTCTAGGGCAGGTTGAGTATTCACCCCTCCACTTT
. TRBJ1-5 TRBV6-2/TRBV6-3 . CASSTGLDWSNQPQHF TGTGCCAGCAGCACAGGATTGGATTGGAGCAATCAGCCCCAGCATTTT
. TRBJ2-1 TRBV5-6 . CASSVRDTYNEQFF TGTGCCAGCAGCGTCCGGGACACTTACAATGAGCAGTTCTTC
. TRBJ1-2 TRBV5-1 . CASSLDPLSVRNYGYTF TGCGCCAGCAGCCTGGACCCACTCAGCGTTCGTAACTATGGCTACACCTTC
. TRBJ2-5 TRBV7-9 . CASSLRGETQYF TGTGCCAGCAGCCTCCGGGGCGAGACCCAGTACTTC
TRBD1 TRBJ1-1 TRBV15 . CATSRPGQVEGTEAFF TGTGCCACCAGCAGACCGGGACAGGTCGAGGGCACTGAAGCTTTCTTT
. TRBJ1-5 TRBV24-1 . CATSDSTDGNQPQHF TGTGCCACCAGTGATTCCACAGACGGAAATCAGCCCCAGCATTTT
TRBD2 TRBJ2-1 TRBV3-1/TRBV3-2 . CASSQHVRGGRGNEQFF TGTGCCAGCAGCCAGCACGTTCGTGGCGGGAGGGGTAATGAGCAGTTCTTC
. TRBJ2-3 TRBV7-8 . CASIQGRGRRDTQYF TGTGCCAGCATTCAAGGGAGGGGGCGTAGAGATACGCAGTATTTT
. TRBJ1-4 TRBV6-1 . CASSEAPGALGEKLFF TGTGCCAGCAGTGAAGCGCCTGGGGCATTGGGCGAAAAACTGTTTTTT
. TRBJ1-2 TRBV7-2 . CASSLGVGWFSDGYTF TGTGCCAGCAGCCTAGGGGTTGGGTGGTTTTCAGATGGCTACACCTTC
TRBD1 TRBJ1-3 TRBV28 . CASSFMDRAKSGNTIYF TGTGCCAGCAGTTTTATGGACAGGGCGAAATCTGGAAACACCATATATTTT
. TRBJ2-5 TRBV5-1 once CASFLRAARETQYF TGCGCCAGCTTCCTCCGGGCGGCACGGGAGACCCAGTACTTC
. TRBJ2-1 TRBV10-3 . CAISESAGEQFF TGTGCCATCAGTGAGTCGGCTGGTGAGCAGTTCTTC
TRBD1 TRBJ1-6 TRBV27 . CASKTGGGNSPLHF TGTGCCAGCAAGACAGGGGGCGGGAATTCACCCCTCCACTTT
. TRBJ1-2 TRBV6-6 . CASVGGGNYGYTF TGTGCCAGCGTGGGAGGGGGGAACTATGGCTACACCTTC
. TRBJ2-3 TRBV14 . CASSQALTSSTDTQYF TGTGCCAGCAGCCAAGCCCTAACCTCTAGCACAGATACGCAGTATTTT
. TRBJ2-7 TRBV10-3 . CASRSGESSYEQYF TGTGCCTCTCGGTCGGGGGAGAGCTCCTACGAGCAGTACTTC
. TRBJ2-5 TRBV4-2 . CASSQRLKRDSQETQYF TGTGCCAGCAGCCAACGGCTCAAACGAGACAGTCAAGAGACCCAGTACTTC
. TRBJ2-1 TRBV11-3 . CASSLSLSVGSYNEQFF TGTGCCAGCAGCTTATCCCTCTCTGTGGGCTCCTACAATGAGCAGTTCTTC
. TRBJ1-3 TRBV6-5 . CASSRDVRGGNTIYF TGTGCCAGCAGTCGGGACGTTCGGGGTGGGAACACCATATATTTT